This record covers a single T cell receptor beta chain. This specimen comes from a study of blood T cell repertoires in COVID-19. In the study overall: Material from acute and convalescent COVID-19 was sourced from the United States, Italy and Spain.

Across 20 to 25 US areas, participants ranged in age from about 18 to 100 years. Allocation to cohorts depended on clinical history reported by the participants. The V and J ends lost 3 bases and 5 bases respectively, with 17 bases between them. In germline, CDR1 is DFQATT, CDR2 SNEGSKA (reference sequence). This CDR3 has 15 residues. Original methodology: Estimates of nucleated cell counts were drawn from the amplification of reference gene primers. TCRdb's table, derived via immunoSEQ multiplex PCR, lists solely in-frame clones and lacks some. The V and J calls and clone size come from that table; D and trimming were worked out from the DNA. The table records approximately 330,000 clones, approximately 86% of them present only once.

Sequencing used PBMCs or T cells enriched from blood (not recorded which). This receptor was obtained from a woman aged 40 to 49 with acute COVID-19. The rearrangement uses TRBV20-1 and TRBJ2-1, with a weak D call TRBD1 (7 bases). The CDR3 protein is CSASVGGTDNNEQFF. CDR3 in DNA: TGCAGTGCTAGTGTTGGAGGGACAGACAACAATGAGCAGTTCTTC.